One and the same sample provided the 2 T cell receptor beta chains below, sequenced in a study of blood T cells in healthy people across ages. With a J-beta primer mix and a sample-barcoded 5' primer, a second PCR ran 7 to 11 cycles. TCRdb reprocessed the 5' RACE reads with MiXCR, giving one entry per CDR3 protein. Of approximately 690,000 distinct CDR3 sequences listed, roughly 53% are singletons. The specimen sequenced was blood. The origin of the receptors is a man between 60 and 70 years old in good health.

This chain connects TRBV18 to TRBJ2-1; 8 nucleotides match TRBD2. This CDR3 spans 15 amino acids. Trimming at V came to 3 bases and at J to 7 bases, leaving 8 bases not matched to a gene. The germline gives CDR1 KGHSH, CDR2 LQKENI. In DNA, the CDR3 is TGTGCCAGCTCACCTCAAAGCGGGGGAAGTAATGAGCAGTTCTTC. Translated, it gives CASSPQSGGSNEQFF.

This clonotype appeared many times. CDR3 sequence: CASSLALAGYSYEQYF. The CDR3 region has the DNA TGTGCCAGCAGTTTAGCTCTAGCGGGGTATTCCTACGAGCAGTACTTC. The J gene is TRBJ2-7, the V gene TRBV12-3 or TRBV12-4, with 9 bases lining up with TRBD2. The J segment lost 1 base and the V segment lost 0 bases, leaving 4 bases of the junction unmatched. The CDR3 runs 16 residues.